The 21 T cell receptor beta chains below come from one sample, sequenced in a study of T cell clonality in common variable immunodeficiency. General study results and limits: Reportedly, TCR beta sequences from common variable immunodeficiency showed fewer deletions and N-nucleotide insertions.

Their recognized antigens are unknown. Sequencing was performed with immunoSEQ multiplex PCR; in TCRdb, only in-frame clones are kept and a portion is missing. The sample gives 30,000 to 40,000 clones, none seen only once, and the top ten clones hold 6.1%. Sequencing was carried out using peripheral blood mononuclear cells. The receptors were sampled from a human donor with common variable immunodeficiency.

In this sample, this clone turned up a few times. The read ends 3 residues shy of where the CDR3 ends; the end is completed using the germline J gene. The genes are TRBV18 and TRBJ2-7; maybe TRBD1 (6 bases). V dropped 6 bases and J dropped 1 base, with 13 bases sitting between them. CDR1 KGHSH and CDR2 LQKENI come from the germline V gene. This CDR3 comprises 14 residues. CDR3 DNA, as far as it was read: TGTGCCAGCTCCGGTATGGGACAATCCTACGAG. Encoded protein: CASSGMGQSYE. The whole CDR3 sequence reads CASSGMGQSYEQYF.

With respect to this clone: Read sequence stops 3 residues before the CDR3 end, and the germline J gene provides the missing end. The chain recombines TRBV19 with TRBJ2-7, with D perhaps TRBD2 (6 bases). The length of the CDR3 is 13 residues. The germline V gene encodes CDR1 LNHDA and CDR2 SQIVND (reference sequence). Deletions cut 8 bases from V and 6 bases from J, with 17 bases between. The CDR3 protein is CASGSDGGSEQYF. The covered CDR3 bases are TGTGCCAGTGGGTCTGACGGGGGTAGCGAG.

Incomplete CDR3 DNA: TGTGCCAGCAGTTATTCCCGGGACAGGTCTTTCCTGGAGACC. Residues: CASSYSRDRSFLET. The entire CDR3 protein reads CASSYSRDRSFLETQYF. The rearrangement joins TRBV6-2 or TRBV6-3 to TRBJ2-5, with 8 bases aligning to TRBD1. From the germline J gene comes the end of the CDR3, since the read stops 3 residues before it. This CDR3 has 17 residues. The germline V gene encodes CDR1 MNHEY and CDR2 SVGEGT. Losses at the gene ends were 3 bases for V and 5 bases for J; bases not matched to a gene: 14.

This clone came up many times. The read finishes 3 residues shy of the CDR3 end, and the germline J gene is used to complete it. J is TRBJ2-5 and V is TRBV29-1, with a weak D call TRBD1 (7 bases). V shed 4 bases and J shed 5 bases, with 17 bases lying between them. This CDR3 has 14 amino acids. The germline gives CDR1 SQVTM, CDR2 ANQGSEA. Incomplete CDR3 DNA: TGCAGCGTTGTCGCGGGGACAGAGTGGGAGACC. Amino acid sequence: CSVVAGTEWET. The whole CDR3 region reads CSVVAGTEWETQYF.

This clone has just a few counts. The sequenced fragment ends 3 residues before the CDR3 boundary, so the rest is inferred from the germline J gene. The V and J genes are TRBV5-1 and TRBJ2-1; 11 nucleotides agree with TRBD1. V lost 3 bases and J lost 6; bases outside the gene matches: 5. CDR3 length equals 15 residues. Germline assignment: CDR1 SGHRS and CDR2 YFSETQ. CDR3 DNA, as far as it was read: TGCGCCAGCAGCTCGGGACAGGGGGTGGGCAATGAG. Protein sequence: CASSSGQGVGNE. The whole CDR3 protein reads CASSSGQGVGNEQFF.

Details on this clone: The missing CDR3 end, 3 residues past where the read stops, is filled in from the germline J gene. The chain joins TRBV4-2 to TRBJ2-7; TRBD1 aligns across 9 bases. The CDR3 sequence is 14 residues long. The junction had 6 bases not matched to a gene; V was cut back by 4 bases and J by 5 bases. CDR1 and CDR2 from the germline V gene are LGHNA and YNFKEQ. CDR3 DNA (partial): TGTGCCAGCAGCCTGGGACAGGGCAGGGACGAG. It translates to CASSLGQGRDE. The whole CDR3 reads CASSLGQGRDEQYF.

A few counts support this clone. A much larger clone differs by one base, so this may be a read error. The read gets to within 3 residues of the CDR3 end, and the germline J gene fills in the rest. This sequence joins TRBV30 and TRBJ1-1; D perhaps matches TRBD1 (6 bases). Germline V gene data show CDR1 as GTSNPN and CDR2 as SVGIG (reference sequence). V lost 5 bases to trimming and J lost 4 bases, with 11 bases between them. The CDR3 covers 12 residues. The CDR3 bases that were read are TGTGCCTGGGACAGGTACAGCACTGAA. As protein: CAWDRYSTE. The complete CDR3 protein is CAWDRYSTEAFF.

The CDR3 loop reads CASSLDPGRGETQYF. The covered CDR3 bases are TGTGCCAGCAGCTTGGACCCTGGACGGGGAGAGACC. The chain is built from TRBV5-4 and TRBJ2-5; D might be TRBD2 (5 bases). The CDR3 end is not reached by the read, which stops 3 residues before it; the germline J gene fills it in. V shed 0 bases and J shed 4 bases, with 13 bases lying between them. From germline, CDR1 is SGHNT and CDR2 YYREEE (reference sequence). The CDR3 consists of 15 residues.

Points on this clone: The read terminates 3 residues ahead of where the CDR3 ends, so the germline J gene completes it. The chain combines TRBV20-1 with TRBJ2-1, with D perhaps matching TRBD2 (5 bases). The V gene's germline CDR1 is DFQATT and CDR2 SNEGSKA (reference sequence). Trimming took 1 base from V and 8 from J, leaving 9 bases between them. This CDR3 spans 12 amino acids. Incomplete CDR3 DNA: TGCAGTGCTAGAGCAATTAGCGATGAG. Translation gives CSARAISDE. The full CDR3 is CSARAISDEQFF.

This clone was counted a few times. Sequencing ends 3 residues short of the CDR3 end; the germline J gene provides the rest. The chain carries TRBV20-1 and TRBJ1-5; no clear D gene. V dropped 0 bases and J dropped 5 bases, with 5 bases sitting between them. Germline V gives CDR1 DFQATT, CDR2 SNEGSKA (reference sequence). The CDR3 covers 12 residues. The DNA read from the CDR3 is TGCAGTGCTAGAGAACTCGATCAGCCC. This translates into CSARELDQP. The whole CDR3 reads CSARELDQPQHF.

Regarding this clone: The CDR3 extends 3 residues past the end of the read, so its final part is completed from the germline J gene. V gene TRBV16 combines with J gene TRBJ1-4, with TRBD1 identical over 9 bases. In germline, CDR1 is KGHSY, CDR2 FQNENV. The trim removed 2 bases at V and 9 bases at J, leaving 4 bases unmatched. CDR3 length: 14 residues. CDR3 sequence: CASSQMGTGQKLFF. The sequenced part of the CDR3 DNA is TGTGCCAGCAGCCAAATGGGGACAGGGCAAAAA.

The DNA read from the CDR3 is TGTGCCAGTAGTGCGGGTGAGAACACTGAA. Translation gives CASSAGENTE. The CDR3 reads in full as CASSAGENTEAFF. V usage is TRBV19 and J usage is TRBJ1-1; D remains unclear. The read falls 3 residues short of the CDR3 end, and the missing part is taken from the germline J gene. This CDR3 region has 13 residues. Between the trimmed V and J ends, which lost 5 bases and 1 base, there was a span of 8 bases. Germline lookup yields CDR1 LNHDA and CDR2 SQIVND (reference sequence).

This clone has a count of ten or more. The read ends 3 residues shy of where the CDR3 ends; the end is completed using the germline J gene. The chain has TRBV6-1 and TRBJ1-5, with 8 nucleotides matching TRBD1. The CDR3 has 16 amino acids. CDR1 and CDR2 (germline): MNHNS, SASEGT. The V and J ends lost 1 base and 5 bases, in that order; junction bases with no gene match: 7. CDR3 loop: CASSEGTGYWDQPQHF. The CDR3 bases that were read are TGTGCCAGCAGTGAAGGGACAGGGTACTGGGATCAGCCC.

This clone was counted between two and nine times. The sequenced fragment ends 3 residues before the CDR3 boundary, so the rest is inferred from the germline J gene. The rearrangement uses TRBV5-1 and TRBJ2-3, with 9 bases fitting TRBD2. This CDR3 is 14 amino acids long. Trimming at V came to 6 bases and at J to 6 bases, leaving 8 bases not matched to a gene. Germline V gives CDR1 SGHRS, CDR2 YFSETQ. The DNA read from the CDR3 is TGCGCCAGCAACCGGGCTAGCGGGGCGGATACG. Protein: CASNRASGADT. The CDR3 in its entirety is CASNRASGADTQYF.

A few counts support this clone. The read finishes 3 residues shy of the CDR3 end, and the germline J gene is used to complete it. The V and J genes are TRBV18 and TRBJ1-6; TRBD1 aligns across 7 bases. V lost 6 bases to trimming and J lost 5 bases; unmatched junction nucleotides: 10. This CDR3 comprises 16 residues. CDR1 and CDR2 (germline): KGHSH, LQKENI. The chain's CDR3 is CASSTKGGSDNSPLHF. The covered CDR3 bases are TGTGCCAGCTCCACCAAAGGGGGCAGCGATAATTCACCC.

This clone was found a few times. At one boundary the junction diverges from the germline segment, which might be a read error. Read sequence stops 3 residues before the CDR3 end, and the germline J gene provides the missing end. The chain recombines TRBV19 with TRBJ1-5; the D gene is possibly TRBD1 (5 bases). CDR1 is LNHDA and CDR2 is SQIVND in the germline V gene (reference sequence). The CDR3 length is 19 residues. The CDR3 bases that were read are TGTGCCAGTACCCGGTTCGGGAGGGGCTACTCCTATAGCAAGCAGCCC. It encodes CASTRFGRGYSYSKQP. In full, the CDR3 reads CASTRFGRGYSYSKQPQHF. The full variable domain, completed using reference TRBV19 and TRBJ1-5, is DGGITQSPKYLFRKEGQNVTLSCEQNLNHDAMYWYRQDPGQGLRLIYYSQIVNDFQKGDIAEGYSVSREKKESFPLTVTSAQKNPTAFYLCASTRFGRGYSYSKQPQHFGDGTRLSIL.

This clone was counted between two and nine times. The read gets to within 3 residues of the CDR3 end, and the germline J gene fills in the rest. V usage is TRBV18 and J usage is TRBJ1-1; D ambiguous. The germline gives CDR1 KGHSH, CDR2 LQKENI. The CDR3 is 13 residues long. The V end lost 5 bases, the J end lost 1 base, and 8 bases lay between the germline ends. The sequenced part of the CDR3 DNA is TGTGCCAGCTCAAGCATTGCGAACACTGAA. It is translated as CASSSIANTE. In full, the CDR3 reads CASSSIANTEAFF.

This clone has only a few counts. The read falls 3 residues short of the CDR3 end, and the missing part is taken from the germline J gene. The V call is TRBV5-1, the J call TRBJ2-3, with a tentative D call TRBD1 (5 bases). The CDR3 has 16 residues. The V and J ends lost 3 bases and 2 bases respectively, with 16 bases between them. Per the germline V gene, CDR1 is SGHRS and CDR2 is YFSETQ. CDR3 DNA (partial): TGCGCCAGCAGCTCGATGGCTGGGGCCAACACAGATACG. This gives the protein CASSSMAGANTDT. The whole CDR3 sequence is CASSSMAGANTDTQYF.

CDR3 in amino acids: CAWSVRQGAAGANVLTF. The CDR3 DNA, read in part, is TGTGCCTGGAGTGTAAGACAGGGGGCGGCTGGGGCCAACGTC. The V call is TRBV30, the J call TRBJ2-6; 10 bases map to TRBD1. The read falls 3 residues short of the CDR3 end, and the missing part is taken from the germline J gene. V lost 0 bases, J lost 2 bases, and 4 bases stayed unmatched. The V gene's germline CDR1 is GTSNPN and CDR2 SVGIG (reference sequence). The CDR3 sequence is 17 residues long. Variable domain in full (rest from reference TRBV30 and TRBJ2-6): SQTIHQWPATLVQPVGSPLSLECTVEGTSNPNLYWYRQAAGRGLQLLFYSVGIGQISSEVPQNLSASRPQDRQFILSSKKLLLSDSGFYLCAWSVRQGAAGANVLTFGAGSRLTVL.

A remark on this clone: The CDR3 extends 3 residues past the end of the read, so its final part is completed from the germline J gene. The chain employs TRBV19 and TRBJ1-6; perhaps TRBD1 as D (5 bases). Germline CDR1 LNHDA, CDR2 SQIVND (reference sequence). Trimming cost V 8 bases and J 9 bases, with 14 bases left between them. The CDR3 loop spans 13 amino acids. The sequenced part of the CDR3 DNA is TGTGCCAGTGGGGTGCGGGGCTCTTCACCC. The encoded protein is CASGVRGSSP. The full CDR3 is CASGVRGSSPLHF.

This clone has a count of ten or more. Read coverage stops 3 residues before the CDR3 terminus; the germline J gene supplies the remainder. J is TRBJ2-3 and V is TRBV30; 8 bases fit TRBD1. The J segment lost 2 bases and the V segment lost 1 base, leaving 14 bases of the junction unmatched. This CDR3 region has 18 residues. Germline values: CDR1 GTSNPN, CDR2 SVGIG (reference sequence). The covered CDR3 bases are TGTGCCTGGAGTGGGGGAGACAGGGGATGGATGAACACAGATACG. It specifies CAWSGGDRGWMNTDT. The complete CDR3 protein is CAWSGGDRGWMNTDTQYF.